The 8 T cell receptor beta chains below were found in one sample sequenced in a study of blood T cell repertoires in COVID-19. Clones were sequenced by immunoSEQ multiplex PCR, and TCRdb holds only the in-frame ones, with some missing. The sample lists 70,000 to 90,000 clones, approximately 82% occurring once. The specimen was peripheral blood. These receptors were obtained from a human donor in a cohort sampled during active COVID-19.

This chain links TRBV6-1 with TRBJ1-5; possibly TRBD1 for D (5 bases). Trimming took off 0 bases at V and 2 bases at J, with 8 bases between the two ends. Germline CDR1 MNHNS, CDR2 SASEGT. CDR3 length equals 15 residues. This chain's CDR3 is CASSEAGGGNQPQHF. The CDR3 DNA reads as TGTGCCAGCAGTGAAGCGGGGGGGGGCAATCAGCCCCAGCATTTT.

The chain couples TRBV10-3 to TRBJ1-2, with TRBD1 identical over 7 bases. The CDR3 is made up of 13 amino acids. Unmatched junction bases numbered 10, after V lost 9 bases and J lost 6 bases. Germline V gives CDR1 ENHRY, CDR2 SYGVKD. The CDR3 nucleotides are TGTGCCATTAACGACAGGGAATATGATGGCTACACCTTC. It is translated as CAINDREYDGYTF.

V and J are TRBV4-3 and TRBJ2-5, with TRBD2 as a possible D gene (6 bases). The CDR3 runs 14 residues. CDR1 is LGHNA and CDR2 is YSLEER in the germline V gene. The V end was cut by 0 bases, the J end by 5 bases, with 10 bases between. The CDR3 loop is CASSQDGGTETQYF. Written as DNA, the CDR3 is TGCGCCAGCAGCCAAGATGGGGGGACCGAGACCCAGTACTTC.

This clone has a single count. This chain links TRBV7-2 with TRBJ1-5, with 9 bases aligning to TRBD1. Germline CDR1 is SGHTA and CDR2 is FQGNSA. V lost 1 base to trimming and J lost 2 bases; unmatched junction nucleotides: 3. This CDR3 is 16 amino acids long. In DNA, the CDR3 is TGTGCCAGCAGCTTAGGACAGGGGGTGGGCAATCAGCCCCAGCATTTT. It translates to CASSLGQGVGNQPQHF.

This chain connects TRBV29-1 to TRBJ2-7; TRBD2 is a possible D gene (5 bases). Between the trimmed V and J ends, which lost 6 bases and 1 base, there was a span of 10 bases. Germline CDR1 and CDR2: SQVTM and ANQGSEA. The CDR3 contains 12 residues. Here the CDR3 reads CSVRTPSYEQYF. DNA of the CDR3: TGCAGCGTCCGGACTCCGTCCTACGAGCAGTACTTC.

This clone was seen just once. The chain couples TRBV27 to TRBJ2-7, with D possibly matching TRBD1 (6 bases). V dropped 7 bases and J dropped 1 base, with 17 bases sitting between them. The length of the CDR3 is 15 residues. Germline loops: CDR1 MNHEY, CDR2 SMNVEV (reference sequence). CDR3 sequence: CASKTRTAYSYEQYF. The CDR3 DNA reads as TGTGCCAGCAAAACACGGACAGCCTATTCCTACGAGCAGTACTTC.

The V call is TRBV19, the J call TRBJ2-7; TRBD2 is a possible D gene (7 bases). This CDR3 region has 15 residues. Germline V lookup: CDR1 LNHDA, CDR2 SQIVND (reference sequence). Trimming left V 1 base short and J 3 bases short, with 13 bases between. CDR3 DNA: TGTGCCAGTAGTATAGTCGGAGGGGGGGTCTACGAGCAGTACTTC. It specifies CASSIVGGGVYEQYF.

This chain connects TRBV28 to TRBJ1-1; TRBD1 matches 7 bases. Germline-derived CDR1 and CDR2 are MDHEN and SYDVKM. The CDR3 runs to 19 residues. V gave up 2 bases and J gave up 0 bases; unmatched junction bases: 15. The CDR3 sequence: CASSLIPPTGQLLNTEAFF. CDR3 bases: TGTGCCAGCAGTTTAATACCCCCGACGGGACAGCTGTTGAACACTGAAGCTTTCTTT.